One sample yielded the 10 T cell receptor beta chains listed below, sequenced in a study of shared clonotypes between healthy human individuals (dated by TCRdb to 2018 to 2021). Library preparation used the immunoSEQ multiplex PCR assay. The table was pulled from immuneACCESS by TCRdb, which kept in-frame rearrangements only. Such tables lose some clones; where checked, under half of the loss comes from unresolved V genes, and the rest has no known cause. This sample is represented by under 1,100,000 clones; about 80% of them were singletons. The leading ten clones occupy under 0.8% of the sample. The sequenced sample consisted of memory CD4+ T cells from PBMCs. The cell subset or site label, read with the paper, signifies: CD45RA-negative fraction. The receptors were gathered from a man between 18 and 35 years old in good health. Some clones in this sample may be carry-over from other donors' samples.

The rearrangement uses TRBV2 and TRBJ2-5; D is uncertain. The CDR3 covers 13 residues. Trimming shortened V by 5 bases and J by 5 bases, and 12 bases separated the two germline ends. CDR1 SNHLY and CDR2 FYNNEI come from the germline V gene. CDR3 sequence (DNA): TGTGCCAGCAGTATAGGGATGTTGGAGACCCAGTACTTC. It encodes CASSIGMLETQYF.

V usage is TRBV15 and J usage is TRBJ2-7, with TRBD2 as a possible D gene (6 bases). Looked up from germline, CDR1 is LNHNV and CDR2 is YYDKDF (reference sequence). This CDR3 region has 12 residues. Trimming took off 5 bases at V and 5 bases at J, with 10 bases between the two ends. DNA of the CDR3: TGTGCCACCAGCCGGGGGAAGGACGAGCAGTACTTC. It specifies CATSRGKDEQYF.

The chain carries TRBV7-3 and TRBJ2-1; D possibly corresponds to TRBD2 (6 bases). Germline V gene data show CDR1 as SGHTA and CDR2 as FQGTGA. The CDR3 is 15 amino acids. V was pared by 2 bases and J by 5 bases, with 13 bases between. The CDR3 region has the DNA TGTGCCAGCAGCTTAGGGCTTCCTAGCGACAATGAGCAGTTCTTC. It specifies CASSLGLPSDNEQFF.

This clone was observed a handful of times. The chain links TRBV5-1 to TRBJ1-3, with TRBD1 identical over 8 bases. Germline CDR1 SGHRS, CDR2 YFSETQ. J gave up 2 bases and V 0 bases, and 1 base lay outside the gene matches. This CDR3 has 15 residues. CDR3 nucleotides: TGCGCCAGCAGCTTGGTACAGGGGGCTGGAAACACCATATATTTT. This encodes CASSLVQGAGNTIYF.

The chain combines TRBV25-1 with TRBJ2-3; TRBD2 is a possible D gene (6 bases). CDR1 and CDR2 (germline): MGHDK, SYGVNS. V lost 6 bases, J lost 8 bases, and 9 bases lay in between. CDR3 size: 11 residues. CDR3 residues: CASRTGATQYF. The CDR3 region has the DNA TGTGCCAGCAGGACGGGAGCTACGCAGTATTTT.

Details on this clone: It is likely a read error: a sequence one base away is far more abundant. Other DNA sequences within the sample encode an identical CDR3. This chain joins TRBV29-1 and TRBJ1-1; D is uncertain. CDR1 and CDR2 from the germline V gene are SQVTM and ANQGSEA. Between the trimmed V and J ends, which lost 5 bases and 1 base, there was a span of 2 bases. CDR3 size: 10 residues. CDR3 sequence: CSVRNTEAFF. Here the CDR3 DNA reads TGCAGCGTTCGGAACACTGAAGCTTTCTTT.

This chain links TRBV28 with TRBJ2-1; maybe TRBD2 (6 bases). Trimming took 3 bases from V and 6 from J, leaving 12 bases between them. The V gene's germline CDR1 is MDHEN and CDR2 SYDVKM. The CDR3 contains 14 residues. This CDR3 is CASSFGGVSNEQFF. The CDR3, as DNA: TGTGCCAGCAGTTTCGGAGGGGTCTCCAATGAGCAGTTCTTC.

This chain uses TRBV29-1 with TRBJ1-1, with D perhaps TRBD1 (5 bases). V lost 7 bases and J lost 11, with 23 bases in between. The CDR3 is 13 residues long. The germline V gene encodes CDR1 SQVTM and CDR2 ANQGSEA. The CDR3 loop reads CSGARTQGEAAFF. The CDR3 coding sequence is TGCAGCGGCGCACGGACACAAGGGGAGGCGGCTTTCTTT.

CDR3 protein: CASSIHRTSGSYEQYF. CDR3 nucleotides: TGTGCCAGTAGTATACACCGGACTAGCGGCTCCTACGAGCAGTACTTC. The V and J genes are TRBV19 and TRBJ2-7, with 10 bases aligning to TRBD2. V trimming: 2 bases; J trimming: 0 bases; junction bases outside the gene matches: 4. This CDR3 is 16 amino acids long. Germline CDR1 LNHDA, CDR2 SQIVND (reference sequence).

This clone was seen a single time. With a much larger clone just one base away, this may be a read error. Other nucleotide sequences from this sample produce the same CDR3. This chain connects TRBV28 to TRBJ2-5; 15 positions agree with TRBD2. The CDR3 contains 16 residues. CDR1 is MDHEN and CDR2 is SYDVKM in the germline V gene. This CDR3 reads CASSFPGLAGGETQYF. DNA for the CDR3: TGCGCCAGCAGTTTCCCGGGACTAGCGGGGGGAGAGACCCAGTACTTC.